The 28 T cell receptor beta chains given below trace back to one sample, sequenced in a study of T cells in Graves' hyperthyroidism and ophthalmopathy. The TCR beta CDR3 regions underwent amplification using RNA transcripts as the source. The HTBI set primed first-round TCR CDR3 RT-PCR. Using its own MiXCR run on the multiplex PCR reads, TCRdb lists one record per CDR3 protein. The sample includes hundreds of thousands of distinct CDR3 sequences, over 40% of them seen just once. Sequencing was performed on peripheral blood or thyroid tissue (not recorded which). These receptors were taken from an adult man with Graves' disease, either hyperthyroidism or ophthalmopathy (not recorded which).

Points on this clonotype: Mismatch with germline at one junction end may stem from a read error. The gene calls are TRBV10-3 and TRBJ2-7; 9 bases are shared with TRBD1. The germline V gene encodes CDR1 ENHRY and CDR2 SYGVKD. This CDR3 is 13 amino acids long. The CDR3: CASSTGGYYEQYF. CDR3 in DNA: TGTGCCAGCAGTACAGGGGGCTACTACGAGCAGTACTTC.

The chain recombines TRBV5-1 with TRBJ2-2; a weak D match, TRBD1 (6 bases). The CDR3 has 17 residues. Germline V gene data show CDR1 as SGHRS and CDR2 as YFSETQ. Trimming cost V 4 bases and J 5 bases, with 21 bases left between them. The CDR3 DNA sequence: TGCGCCAGCAGCCAAGCCACCCAGGGGCTGGGGACCGGGGAGCTGTTTTTT. Protein product: CASSQATQGLGTGELFF.

This clonotype showed up just once. CDR3 sequence (DNA): TGCGCCAGCAGCTTTATTAGCGGGAGTGTGGACACCGGGGAGCTGTTTTTT. It codes for CASSFISGSVDTGELFF. The chain is built from TRBV5-1 and TRBJ2-2; 9 nucleotides line up with TRBD2. Germline V gives CDR1 SGHRS, CDR2 YFSETQ. Trimming removed 2 bases from V and 3 bases from J; junction bases left unmatched: 8. The CDR3 is 17 amino acids.

For the CDR3, the DNA is TGTGCCAGCAGCCACTCCTACAGGGGGGACTACGAGCAGTACTTC. Protein product: CASSHSYRGDYEQYF. This chain uses TRBV11-2 with TRBJ2-7, with 8 bases fitting TRBD1. CDR1 SGHAT and CDR2 FQNNGV come from the germline V gene. V was pared by 5 bases and J by 3 bases, with 9 bases of the junction left unmatched. The CDR3 totals 15 residues.

In its sample, this clonotype was seen many times. The rearrangement uses TRBV7-2 and TRBJ2-7; 9 bases agree with TRBD2. In germline, CDR1 is SGHTA, CDR2 FQGNSA. The V segment lost 1 base and the J segment 5 bases; nucleotides outside the gene matches: 6. The CDR3 spans 15 residues. CDR3 amino acids: CASSLVPSGTNEQYF. The CDR3 bases are TGTGCCAGCAGCTTAGTGCCTAGCGGGACCAACGAGCAGTACTTC.

This clonotype was counted at least ten times. This sequence joins TRBV7-8 and TRBJ1-5; D ambiguous. Germline V gene lookup returns CDR1 SGHVS and CDR2 FQNEAQ. CDR3 length equals 15 residues. V shed 5 bases and J shed 0 bases, with 11 bases lying between them. DNA for the CDR3: TGTGCCAGCAGCCCGTCTAGGTTTAGCAATCAGCCCCAGCATTTT. It encodes CASSPSRFSNQPQHF.

This clonotype was counted at least ten times. The CDR3 loop reads CATSRLAGGRTEAFF. DNA of the CDR3: TGTGCCACCAGCAGGCTAGCGGGTGGTCGGACTGAAGCTTTCTTT. The rearrangement joins TRBV15 to TRBJ1-1; D unclear. The CDR3 is 15 amino acids. Trimming shortened V by 3 bases and J by 5 bases, and 16 bases separated the two germline ends. Per germline, CDR1 LNHNV and CDR2 YYDKDF (reference sequence).

In this sample, this clonotype turned up many times. This chain uses TRBV10-3 with TRBJ1-6; TRBD1 agrees at 8 bases. Per the germline V gene, CDR1 is ENHRY and CDR2 is SYGVKD. With 4 bases clipped from V and 5 bases from J, the junction kept 4 bases outside the gene matches. The CDR3 spans 15 residues. The CDR3 region has the DNA TGTGCCATCAGTGCGGGACAGGAAGATAATTCACCCCTCCACTTT. It specifies CAISAGQEDNSPLHF.

This clonotype appeared many times. The chain combines TRBV7-2 with TRBJ2-5; 8 bases are shared with TRBD2. The CDR3 sequence is 13 residues long. Trimming at V came to 5 bases and at J to 5 bases, leaving 4 bases not matched to a gene. The V gene's germline CDR1 is SGHTA and CDR2 FQGNSA. The CDR3 region is CASSPSGLETQYF. Written as DNA, the CDR3 is TGTGCCAGCAGCCCTAGCGGGTTGGAGACCCAGTACTTC.

This chain uses TRBV20-1 with TRBJ1-1; D possibly corresponds to TRBD1 (5 bases). Trimming left V 6 bases short and J 3 bases short, with 17 bases between. CDR3 size: 14 residues. Germline V gene data show CDR1 as DFQATT and CDR2 as SNEGSKA (reference sequence). Here the CDR3 DNA reads TGCAGTGCATCAGGGTTCTCCGGGGACACTGAAGCTTTCTTT. Its translation is CSASGFSGDTEAFF.

This clonotype was detected ten times or more. The genes are TRBV7-9 and TRBJ1-3, with D tentatively TRBD1 (5 bases). V lost 8 bases to trimming and J lost 11 bases, with 22 bases between them. CDR1 is SEHNR and CDR2 is FQNEAQ in the germline V gene (reference sequence). The CDR3 has 14 amino acids. The CDR3 coding sequence is TGTGCCAGCCAATCGGGGGACGATGGTCGTGCCATATATTTT. It is translated as CASQSGDDGRAIYF.

This rearrangement joins TRBV12-3 or TRBV12-4 to TRBJ1-1; D gene uncertain. Trimming took 8 bases from V and 0 from J, leaving 16 bases between them. The CDR3 loop spans 15 amino acids. CDR3 sequence (DNA): TGTGCCAGCGTCCCTTCGACGGGGATGAACACTGAAGCTTTCTTT. It translates to CASVPSTGMNTEAFF.

The chain recombines TRBV25-1 with TRBJ1-2; unclear D gene. Per germline, CDR1 MGHDK and CDR2 SYGVNS. The V end was cut by 0 bases, the J end by 4 bases, with 15 bases between. The CDR3 sequence is 16 residues long. CDR3 residues: CASSEYDGKASYGYTF. CDR3 sequence (DNA): TGTGCCAGCAGTGAATATGACGGAAAGGCATCCTATGGCTACACCTTC.

The V gene is TRBV7-8, the J gene TRBJ2-3, with TRBD2 matching over 12 bases. Germline trimming cut 3 bases from V and 3 bases from J; bases unmatched to any gene: 1. The CDR3 has 15 amino acids. Germline loops: CDR1 SGHVS, CDR2 FQNEAQ. The DNA of the CDR3 is TGTGCCAGCAGCTTTGGACTAGCGGGAACAGATACGCAGTATTTT. Protein sequence: CASSFGLAGTDTQYF.

This clonotype came up a few times. The V gene is TRBV2, the J gene TRBJ1-2; no firm D call. CDR3 length: 15 amino acids. Between the trimmed V and J ends, which lost 3 bases and 4 bases, there was a span of 15 bases. Germline V gives CDR1 SNHLY, CDR2 FYNNEI. CDR3 sequence: CASSEIRRLLYGYTF. CDR3 DNA: TGTGCCAGCAGTGAGATTCGACGGCTCCTCTATGGCTACACCTTC.

This chain links TRBV29-1 with TRBJ2-5; maybe TRBD1 (6 bases). The V and J ends lost 8 bases and 1 base respectively, with 11 bases between them. CDR1 is SQVTM, CDR2 ANQGSEA, per germline. CDR3 size: 12 residues. This CDR3 is CSSLGGQETQYF. CDR3 bases: TGCAGCTCCCTAGGGGGCCAAGAGACCCAGTACTTC.

This clonotype was recorded only once. A much bigger clone sits one base away, suggesting this may be a read error. The chain is built from TRBV29-1 and TRBJ1-6; 10 nucleotides agree with TRBD1. Germline trimming cut 7 bases from V and 8 bases from J; bases unmatched to any gene: 5. Per the germline V gene, CDR1 is SQVTM and CDR2 is ANQGSEA. This CDR3 has 13 residues. CDR3 in amino acids: CSAKTGGDSPLHF. The CDR3 coding sequence is TGCAGCGCTAAGACAGGGGGCGATTCACCCCTCCACTTT.

The chain uses TRBV20-1 and TRBJ1-5, with TRBD1 matching 7 bases. The CDR3 loop spans 15 amino acids. Trimming at V came to 5 bases and at J to 6 bases, leaving 13 bases not matched to a gene. Germline V gene sequence: CDR1 DFQATT, CDR2 SNEGSKA (reference sequence). Here the CDR3 reads CSAANRGRAGQPQHF. The CDR3 DNA is TGCAGTGCTGCAAACAGGGGTCGGGCGGGTCAGCCCCAGCATTTT.

This clonotype was seen ten or more times. This chain joins TRBV20-1 and TRBJ1-6; D is perhaps TRBD1 (6 bases). The CDR3 totals 13 residues. The ends were cut back, 6 bases at V and 6 bases at J, with 12 bases in the middle. The V gene's germline CDR1 is DFQATT and CDR2 SNEGSKA (reference sequence). DNA of the CDR3: TGCAGTGCCCTACAGGGAGCTAATTCACCCCTCCACTTT. Amino acid sequence: CSALQGANSPLHF.

This rearrangement joins TRBV12-1 to TRBJ1-6. TRBV12-1 is shown as a pseudogene. CDR3 size: 17 residues. CDR3 in amino acids: CASSFEGGRYYNSPLHF. DNA for the CDR3: TGTGCCAGCAGCTTTGAGGGAGGGCGCTACTATAATTCACCCCTCCACTTT.

This rearrangement joins TRBV9 to TRBJ2-7; TRBD2 aligns across 10 bases. Germline CDR1 SGDLS, CDR2 YYNGEE. This CDR3 spans 14 amino acids. V dropped 7 bases and J dropped 1; count of bases not matched to a gene: 5. The CDR3 reads CASSSGRASYEQYF. In nucleotides, the CDR3 is TGTGCCAGCTCCAGCGGGAGGGCTTCCTACGAGCAGTACTTC. The entire variable domain, with the rest obtained from reference TRBV9 and TRBJ2-7, is as follows: DSGVTQTPKHLITATGQRVTLRCSPRSGDLSVYWYQQSLDQGLQFLIQYYNGEERAKGNILERFSAQQFPDLHSELNLSSLELGDSALYFCASSSGRASYEQYFGPGTRLTVT.

In this sample, this clonotype turned up once. The rearrangement links TRBV20-1 to TRBJ1-6; 9 bases match TRBD1. V was clipped by 0 bases and J by 8 bases; unmatched bases: 2. The CDR3 has 14 amino acids. Germline V gene sequence: CDR1 DFQATT, CDR2 SNEGSKA (reference sequence). CDR3 residues: CSARDRQGDSPLHF. CDR3 DNA sequence: TGCAGTGCTAGAGATCGACAGGGGGATTCACCCCTCCACTTT.

About this clonotype itself: At one of its ends the junction is not consistent with the germline gene, which may arise from a read error. The rearrangement links TRBV6-5 to TRBJ2-6; TRBD1 or TRBD2 may be the D gene (5 bases each). Germline V gene sequence: CDR1 MNHEY, CDR2 SVGAGI. The CDR3 covers 15 residues. The CDR3 reads CASRGVYYGTNVLTF. CDR3 DNA: TGTGCCAGCAGGGGGGTCTACTATGGGACCAACGTCCTGACTTTC.

This chain joins TRBV29-1 and TRBJ1-1; TRBD1 aligns across 8 bases. V trimming: 4 bases; J trimming: 6 bases; junction bases outside the gene matches: 4. There are 12 residues in the CDR3. Germline V gene data show CDR1 as SQVTM and CDR2 as ANQGSEA. CDR3 nucleotide sequence: TGCAGCGTTGCGGACAGGGTTCCTGAAGCTTTCTTT. Protein sequence: CSVADRVPEAFF.

The chain employs TRBV19 and TRBJ1-5, with D tentatively TRBD1 (5 bases). Germline V CDR1 and CDR2: LNHDA, SQIVND (reference sequence). The CDR3 totals 13 residues. The V and J ends lost 6 bases and 6 bases respectively, with 12 bases between them. The CDR3: CASSILGGQPQHF. The CDR3 DNA is TGTGCCAGTAGCATCCTTGGGGGTCAGCCCCAGCATTTT.

This clonotype was counted between two and nine times. Since a much larger clone is just one base distant, this may be a read error. V and J are TRBV10-3 and TRBJ1-1; D not resolved. The CDR3 is made up of 13 amino acids. The V gene's germline CDR1 is ENHRY and CDR2 SYGVKD. The CDR3 bases are TGTGCCACCAGTGAGGTGGGGTACACTGAAGCTTTCTTT. It encodes CATSEVGYTEAFF.

In regard to this clonotype: Since a much larger clone is just one base distant, this may be a read error. V usage is TRBV29-1 and J usage is TRBJ2-7, with 9 bases fitting TRBD1. V was pared by 6 bases and J by 9 bases, with 9 bases of the junction left unmatched. Germline CDR1 is SQVTM and CDR2 is ANQGSEA. This CDR3 has 12 residues. This CDR3 reads CSVSGTGRGQYF. The CDR3 DNA is TGCAGCGTATCCGGGACAGGGCGCGGGCAGTACTTC.

The chain carries TRBV20-1 and TRBJ1-1, with a tentative D call TRBD1 (5 bases). Trimming cost V 5 bases and J 5 bases, with 18 bases left between them. The germline CDR1 and CDR2 sequences are DFQATT and SNEGSKA (reference sequence). The CDR3 totals 14 residues. As DNA, the CDR3 is TGCAGTGCTCTGACCGGACGGGGCTGGACTGAAGCTTTCTTT. Its protein product is CSALTGRGWTEAFF.